Given below is one TCR beta chain in context. The antigen remains undetermined. Only in-frame clones appear in the TCRdb table, and some are missing; sequencing was by immunoSEQ multiplex PCR. The table shows about 110,000 clones, with 68% occurring only once. The entry originates in a study of shared clonotypes between healthy human individuals. Findings of the study overall: Incompleteness in sorted-subset sequencing, despite large depth, was shown by rarefaction.

The V gene end was trimmed by 5 bases and the J gene end by 4 bases; junction bases not matched to a gene: 11. The CDR3 contains 16 residues. Germline CDR1 is LNHNV and CDR2 is YYDKDF (reference sequence). This chain links TRBV15 with TRBJ2-1; TRBD2 aligns across 7 bases. The receptor's source is a woman in her 30s in good health. Sequenced: memory CD8+ T cells sorted from blood. Specified subset: CD45RO+ cells pooled with CCR7-negative TemRA cells. The CDR3 DNA reads TGTGCCACCAGCGAAGGTACTAGCGTAGCATACAATGAGCAGTTCTTC. Its protein product is CATSEGTSVAYNEQFF. Based on the CDR3 plus reference TRBV15 and TRBJ2-1, the full variable domain is DAMVIQNPRYQVTQFGKPVTLSCSQTLNHNVMYWYQQKSSQAPKLLFHYYDKDFNNEADTPDNFQSRRPNTSFCFLDIRSPGLGDTAMYLCATSEGTSVAYNEQFFGPGTRLTVL.